One sample yielded the 24 T cell receptor beta chains listed below, sequenced in a study of T cell repertoires in cytomegalovirus infection. Their specific antigens are unknown. TCRdb itself ran the reads through MiXCR, one entry per CDR3 protein. The sample contains about 140,000 distinct CDR3 sequences, around 30% of which appear only once. The sample consisted of CD8+ T cells from cultured PBMCs, taken from culture after CMV antigen stimulation. The receptors were gathered from a human donor in good health (CMV status not recorded). Some clones in this sample may be carry-over from other donors' samples.

The genes are TRBV6-5 and TRBJ2-3; 11 nucleotides line up with TRBD2. This CDR3 is built from 16 residues. Trimming at V came to 1 base and at J to 4 bases, leaving 4 bases not matched to a gene. From germline, CDR1 is MNHEY and CDR2 SVGAGI. CDR3 bases: TGTGCCAGCAGTTACTATACTAGCGGGGGCGCAGATACGCAGTATTTT. It translates to CASSYYTSGGADTQYF.

In this sample, this clonotype turned up many times. The rearrangement uses TRBV6-5 and TRBJ2-7, with 11 positions matching TRBD1. CDR1 is MNHEY and CDR2 is SVGAGI in the germline V gene. Trimming at V came to 6 bases and at J to 3 bases, leaving 4 bases not matched to a gene. The CDR3 extends over 14 amino acids. In DNA form, the CDR3 reads TGTGCCAGCAGCTATGGGACAGGGGGCTACGAGCAGTACTTC. Encoded protein: CASSYGTGGYEQYF.

The genes are TRBV20-1 and TRBJ2-5, with 12 bases identical to TRBD2. CDR1 and CDR2 (germline): DFQATT, SNEGSKA (reference sequence). The CDR3 has 18 amino acids. V shed 7 bases and J 5 bases; nucleotides not matched to a gene: 20. The CDR3 coding sequence is TGCAGTGTTAGGGGGCTAGCGGGGGGGCGCGTTAAGGGGGAGACCCAGTACTTC. It encodes CSVRGLAGGRVKGETQYF.

This clonotype has more than one count but fewer than ten. The rearrangement links TRBV19 to TRBJ2-1; D not resolved. The CDR3 has 14 residues. V was pared by 1 base and J by 2 bases, with 6 bases between. Germline V CDR1 and CDR2: LNHDA, SQIVND (reference sequence). The CDR3 region is CASSIGGTYNEQFF. In DNA, the CDR3 is TGTGCCAGTAGTATAGGTGGGACCTACAATGAGCAGTTCTTC.

The count of this clonotype is one. One end of the junction does not line up with germline, which may come from a read error. The chain couples TRBV4-1 to TRBJ2-5, with no clear D. The CDR3 extends over 13 amino acids. Germline lookup yields CDR1 MGHRA and CDR2 YSYEKL. CDR3 region: CASSQELGQTQYF. For the CDR3, the DNA is TGTGCCAGCAGCCAAGAGTTGGGTCAGACCCAGTACTTC.

This clonotype was counted at least ten times. The chain couples TRBV6-2 or TRBV6-3 to TRBJ2-5; perhaps TRBD1 as D (6 bases). Deletions cut 8 bases from V and 1 base from J, with 17 bases between. CDR1 is MNHEY and CDR2 is SVGEGT in the germline V gene. The CDR3 sequence is 15 residues long. This chain's CDR3 is CASRVPDSLQETQYF. The CDR3 nucleotides read TGTGCCAGCCGCGTCCCGGACAGCCTCCAAGAGACCCAGTACTTC.

In the case of this clonotype: At one of its ends the junction is not consistent with the germline gene, which may arise from a read error. CDR3 sequence: CASSEAPSKVF. DNA of the CDR3: TGTGCCAGCAGTGAAGCCCCCTCTAAGGTCTTT. This chain links TRBV25-1 with TRBJ1-1; D is ambiguous. CDR3 length equals 11 residues. Germline V gene lookup returns CDR1 MGHDK and CDR2 SYGVNS.

CDR3 loop: CSAKGTTSYNEQFF. CDR3 sequence (DNA): TGCAGTGCTAAAGGGACAACATCCTACAATGAGCAGTTCTTC. The chain recombines TRBV20-1 with TRBJ2-1; weak D call: TRBD1 (6 bases). V lost 4 bases to trimming and J lost 1 base, with 11 bases between them. The CDR3 loop spans 14 amino acids. Germline CDR1 and CDR2: DFQATT and SNEGSKA (reference sequence).

This clonotype was seen a few times. V is TRBV5-1 and J is TRBJ2-3; D remains unclear. Trimming pared 0 bases from V and 4 bases from J, leaving 12 bases between. Germline values: CDR1 SGHRS, CDR2 YFSETQ. The CDR3 is 15 amino acids. This chain's CDR3 is CASSLDGPHSDTQYF. In DNA, the CDR3 is TGCGCCAGCAGCTTGGACGGACCACACTCAGATACGCAGTATTTT.

This clonotype turned up a few times. The rearrangement joins TRBV12-3 or TRBV12-4 to TRBJ2-7, with D possibly TRBD2 on 5 matching bases. The CDR3 consists of 15 residues. Trimming left V 0 bases short and J 3 bases short, with 12 bases between. CDR3 coding DNA: TGTGCCAGCAGTTTAGCGGCAGCGGCATTCTACGAGCAGTACTTC. As protein: CASSLAAAAFYEQYF.

Ten or more counts support this clonotype. This chain connects TRBV11-2 to TRBJ2-7, with 7 bases lining up with TRBD1. This CDR3 spans 16 amino acids. CDR1 is SGHAT, CDR2 FQNNGV, per germline. The V gene end was trimmed by 4 bases and the J gene end by 4 bases; junction bases not matched to a gene: 13. The CDR3 DNA is TGTGCCAGCAGCTGGCCCGACAGGGACCCACCGTACGAGCAGTACTTC. Translated, it gives CASSWPDRDPPYEQYF.

The chain couples TRBV6-2 or TRBV6-3 to TRBJ1-5; D is perhaps TRBD1 (6 bases). This CDR3 has 16 amino acids. Per germline, CDR1 MNHEY and CDR2 SVGEGT. V lost 2 bases to trimming and J lost 0 bases, with 11 bases between them. As DNA, the CDR3 is TGTGCCAGCAGTTACCAGGGGCACTATAGCAATCAGCCCCAGCATTTT. Protein product: CASSYQGHYSNQPQHF.

The chain is built from TRBV27 and TRBJ1-2; unclear D gene. Germline assignment: CDR1 MNHEY and CDR2 SMNVEV (reference sequence). V lost 1 base, J lost 3 bases, and 9 bases lay in between. The CDR3 is made up of 14 amino acids. The CDR3 DNA sequence: TGTGCCAGCAGTTTATTCGGTCGGGACTATGGCTACACCTTC. It encodes CASSLFGRDYGYTF.

J is TRBJ2-2 and V is TRBV7-6; TRBD1 might be the D (6 bases). The CDR3 is made up of 15 amino acids. The ends were cut back, 0 bases at V and 1 base at J, with 6 bases in the middle. Per the germline V gene, CDR1 is SGHVS and CDR2 is FNYEAQ. CDR3 residues: CASSLAGQNTGELFF. The CDR3 bases are TGTGCCAGCAGCTTAGCGGGACAGAACACCGGGGAGCTGTTTTTT.

This clonotype was observed at least ten times. The rearrangement uses TRBV6-5 and TRBJ1-6; TRBD1 is a possible D gene (5 bases). This CDR3 has 16 amino acids. Trimming removed 0 bases from V and 9 bases from J, with 15 bases in between. From germline, CDR1 is MNHEY and CDR2 SVGAGI. For the CDR3, the DNA is TGTGCCAGCAGTTACTCCAGGGATCCGTCGGGTTCACCCCTCCACTTT. Residues: CASSYSRDPSGSPLHF.

This clonotype has just a few counts. The chain employs TRBV19 and TRBJ1-1; no clear D. Per the germline V gene, CDR1 is LNHDA and CDR2 is SQIVND (reference sequence). The CDR3 length is 14 residues. V shed 1 base and J shed 0 bases, with 6 bases lying between them. The chain's CDR3 is CASSIGTMNTEAFF. CDR3 nucleotide sequence: TGTGCCAGTAGTATAGGCACCATGAACACTGAAGCTTTCTTT. Full variable domain (rest looked up from reference TRBV19 and TRBJ1-1): DGGITQSPKYLFRKEGQNVTLSCEQNLNHDAMYWYRQDPGQGLRLIYYSQIVNDFQKGDIAEGYSVSREKKESFPLTVTSAQKNPTAFYLCASSIGTMNTEAFFGQGTRLTVV.

This clonotype was recorded once. The genes are TRBV9 and TRBJ2-1; 11 nucleotides agree with TRBD2. CDR1 and CDR2 from the germline V gene are SGDLS and YYNGEE. After removal of 0 bases from V and 4 bases from J, the junction contained 12 bases not matched to a gene. The CDR3 has 19 amino acids. CDR3 region: CASSVAEDSGGAGYNEQFF. DNA for the CDR3: TGTGCCAGCAGCGTAGCGGAAGATAGCGGGGGGGCCGGGTACAATGAGCAGTTCTTC.

V gene TRBV2 combines with J gene TRBJ1-4; weak D call: TRBD1 (6 bases). Trimming left V 1 base short and J 8 bases short, with 14 bases between. The CDR3 extends over 15 amino acids. CDR1 is SNHLY and CDR2 is FYNNEI in the germline V gene. CDR3: CASSEGGALLEKLFF. In DNA form, the CDR3 reads TGTGCCAGCAGTGAAGGGGGGGCCCTACTGGAAAAACTGTTTTTT. The full variable domain, in which reference TRBV2 and TRBJ1-4 provide the parts outside the CDR3, is EPEVTQTPSHQVTQMGQEVILRCVPISNHLYFYWYRQILGQKVEFLVSFYNNEISEKSEIFDDQFSVERPDGSNFTLKIRSTKLEDSAMYFCASSEGGALLEKLFFGSGTQLSVL.

This clonotype was counted ten times or more. V gene TRBV5-5 combines with J gene TRBJ2-7; tentative D call: TRBD1 (5 bases). Trimming stripped 2 bases from V and 1 base from J, with 13 bases between. Germline V gene lookup returns CDR1 SGHKS and CDR2 YYEKEE (reference sequence). The CDR3 is 15 residues long. The CDR3 sequence: CASSLGQGLSYEQYF. Written as DNA, the CDR3 is TGTGCCAGCAGCTTAGGCCAGGGTCTTTCCTACGAGCAGTACTTC. The variable domain in full, completed from reference TRBV5-5 and TRBJ2-7, reads DAGVTQSPTHLIKTRGQQVTLRCSPISGHKSVSWYQQVLGQGPQFIFQYYEKEERGRGNFPDRFSARQFPNYSSELNVNALLLGDSALYLCASSLGQGLSYEQYFGPGTRLTVT.

Ten or more counts support this clonotype. The chain joins TRBV7-6 to TRBJ1-5; D may be TRBD1 (5 bases). V was trimmed by 5 bases and J by 1 base, leaving 12 bases between them. Germline CDR1 is SGHVS and CDR2 is FNYEAQ. The CDR3 spans 15 residues. As DNA, the CDR3 is TGTGCCAGCAGCCCTAGGGGCGAGAGCAATCAGCCCCAGCATTTT. Translation: CASSPRGESNQPQHF.

This sequence joins TRBV27 and TRBJ1-2, with 7 positions matching TRBD1. The germline V gene has CDR1 MNHEY and CDR2 SMNVEV (reference sequence). The CDR3 totals 15 residues. V lost 5 bases and J lost 3; bases outside the gene matches: 9. The CDR3 nucleotides read TGTGCCAGCAGTCCCTACAGGGGTTGGTACTATGGCTACACCTTC. It yields the protein CASSPYRGWYYGYTF.

This clonotype was observed a handful of times. This rearrangement joins TRBV19 to TRBJ1-1; a weak D match, TRBD1 (6 bases). The CDR3 runs 13 residues. The ends were cut back, 7 bases at V and 0 bases at J, with 9 bases in the middle. CDR1 and CDR2 from the germline V gene are LNHDA and SQIVND (reference sequence). The DNA for the CDR3 is TGTGCCAGTACTACAGGGATGAACACTGAAGCTTTCTTT. Translating gives CASTTGMNTEAFF. Variable domain in full (rest from reference TRBV19 and TRBJ1-1): DGGITQSPKYLFRKEGQNVTLSCEQNLNHDAMYWYRQDPGQGLRLIYYSQIVNDFQKGDIAEGYSVSREKKESFPLTVTSAQKNPTAFYLCASTTGMNTEAFFGQGTRLTVV.

In its sample, this clonotype was seen a few times. This chain connects TRBV27 to TRBJ1-2; D is undetermined. Germline CDR1 is MNHEY and CDR2 is SMNVEV (reference sequence). This CDR3 is 17 amino acids long. Trimming stripped 0 bases from V and 0 bases from J, with 14 bases between. Here the CDR3 reads CASSLSPTQITNYGYTF. CDR3 DNA sequence: TGTGCCAGCAGTTTATCCCCCACACAGATTACTAACTATGGCTACACCTTC.

The V and J genes are TRBV2 and TRBJ1-6; D is undetermined. From germline, CDR1 is SNHLY and CDR2 FYNNEI. The CDR3 extends over 14 amino acids. V was clipped by 6 bases and J by 7 bases, with 13 bases between them. For the CDR3, the DNA is TGTGCCAGCAGGGAATTTACATTGAATTCACCCCTCCACTTT. It yields the protein CASREFTLNSPLHF.